The T cell receptor (beta chain) described here comes from a study of OX40 agonist ivuxolimab in advanced cancers. Study-level points and caveats: Some patients who did not respond also had low normalized T-cell clonal expansion. Partial responders at 0.1-3.0 mg/kg had among the lowest clonal expansion.

Libraries were prepared by immunoSEQ multiplex PCR; TCRdb keeps only in-frame clonotypes and omits some of them. The table lists about 88,000 clones, about 85% of them singletons. The V end lost 9 bases, the J end lost 0 bases, and 6 bases lay between the germline ends. Germline V lookup: CDR1 LNHDA, CDR2 SQIVND (reference sequence). The CDR3 contains 12 residues. Only a few counts were recorded for this clone. Its antigen is still unknown. This receptor was obtained from an adult with an advanced solid tumor such as melanoma, head and neck, liver or kidney cancer. The chain uses TRBV19 and TRBJ1-5; D remains unclear. The specimen comprised CD4+ or CD8+ T cells sorted from blood, sampled in a trial of the OX40 agonist ivuxolimab. The CDR3 sequence: CASPASNQPQHF. Written as DNA, the CDR3 is TGTGCCAGCCCCGCTAGCAATCAGCCCCAGCATTTT.